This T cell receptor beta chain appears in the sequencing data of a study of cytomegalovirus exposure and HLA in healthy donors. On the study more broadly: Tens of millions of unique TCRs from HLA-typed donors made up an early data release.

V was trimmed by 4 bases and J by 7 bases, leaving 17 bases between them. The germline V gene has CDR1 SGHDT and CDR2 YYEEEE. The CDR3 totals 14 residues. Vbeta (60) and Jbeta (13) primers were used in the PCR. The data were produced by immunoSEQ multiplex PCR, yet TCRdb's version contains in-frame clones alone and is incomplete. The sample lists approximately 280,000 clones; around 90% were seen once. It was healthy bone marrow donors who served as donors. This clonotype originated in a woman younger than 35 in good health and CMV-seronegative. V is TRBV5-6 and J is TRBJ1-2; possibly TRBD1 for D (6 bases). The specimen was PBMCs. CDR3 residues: CASSRAHLGGGYTF. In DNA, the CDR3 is TGTGCCAGCAGCCGTGCCCATTTAGGGGGTGGCTACACCTTC.